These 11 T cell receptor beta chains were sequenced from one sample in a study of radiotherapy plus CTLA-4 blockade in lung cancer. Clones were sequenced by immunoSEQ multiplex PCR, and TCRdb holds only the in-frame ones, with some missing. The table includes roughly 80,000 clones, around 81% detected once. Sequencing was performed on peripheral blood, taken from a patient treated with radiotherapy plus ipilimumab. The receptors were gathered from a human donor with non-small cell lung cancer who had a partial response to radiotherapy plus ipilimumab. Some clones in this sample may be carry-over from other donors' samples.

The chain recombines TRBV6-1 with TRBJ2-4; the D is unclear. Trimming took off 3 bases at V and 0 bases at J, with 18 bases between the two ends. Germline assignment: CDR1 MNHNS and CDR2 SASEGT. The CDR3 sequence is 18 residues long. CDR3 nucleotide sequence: TGTGCCAGCAGTGATGGTAGTACCTCGGAGACAGCCAAAAACATTCAGTACTTC. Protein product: CASSDGSTSETAKNIQYF.

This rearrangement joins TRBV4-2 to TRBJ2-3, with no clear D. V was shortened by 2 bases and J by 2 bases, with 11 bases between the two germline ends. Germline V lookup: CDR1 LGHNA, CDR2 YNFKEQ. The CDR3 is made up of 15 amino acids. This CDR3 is CASSQRGADTDTQYF. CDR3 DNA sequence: TGTGCCAGCAGCCAACGTGGAGCTGACACAGATACGCAGTATTTT.

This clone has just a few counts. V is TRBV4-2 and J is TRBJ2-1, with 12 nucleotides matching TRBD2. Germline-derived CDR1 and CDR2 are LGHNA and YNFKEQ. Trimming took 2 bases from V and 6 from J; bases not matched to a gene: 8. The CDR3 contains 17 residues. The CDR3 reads CASSQTLAGGQGNEQFF. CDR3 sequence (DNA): TGTGCCAGCAGCCAAACACTAGCGGGGGGCCAGGGCAATGAGCAGTTCTTC.

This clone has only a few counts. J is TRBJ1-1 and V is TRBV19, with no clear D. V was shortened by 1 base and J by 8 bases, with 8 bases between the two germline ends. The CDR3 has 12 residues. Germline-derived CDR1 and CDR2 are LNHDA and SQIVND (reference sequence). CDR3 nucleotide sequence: TGTGCCAGTAGTATAGGTTATGAGGAAGCTTTCTTT. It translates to CASSIGYEEAFF.

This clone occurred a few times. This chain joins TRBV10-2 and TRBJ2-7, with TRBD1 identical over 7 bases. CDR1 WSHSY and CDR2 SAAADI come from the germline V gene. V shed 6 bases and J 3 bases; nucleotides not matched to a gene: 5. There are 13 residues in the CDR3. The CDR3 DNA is TGCGCCAGCAGCAAGGACAGGTTCTACGAGCAGTACTTC. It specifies CASSKDRFYEQYF.

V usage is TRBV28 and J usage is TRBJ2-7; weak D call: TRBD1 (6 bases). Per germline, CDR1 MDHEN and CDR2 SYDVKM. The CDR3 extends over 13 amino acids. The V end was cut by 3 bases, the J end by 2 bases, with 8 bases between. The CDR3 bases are TGTGCCAGCAGTTTGGGACATCCCTACGAGCAGTACTTC. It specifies CASSLGHPYEQYF.

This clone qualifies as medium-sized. CDR3 coding DNA: TGTGCCAGCAGCCCGGGATACAGGGGGCGCGTGAACACTGAAGCTTTCTTT. Its protein is CASSPGYRGRVNTEAFF. The rearrangement links TRBV7-3 to TRBJ1-1, with 9 bases lining up with TRBD1. The CDR3 runs 17 residues. Germline V gives CDR1 SGHTA, CDR2 FQGTGA. J gave up 0 bases and V 5 bases, and 10 bases lay outside the gene matches.

The CDR3 nucleotides are TGTGCCAGCAGCTCTATATTAGACACCTATGGCTACACCTTC. Translated, it gives CASSSILDTYGYTF. This rearrangement joins TRBV11-2 to TRBJ1-2; D uncertain. The germline V gene encodes CDR1 SGHAT and CDR2 FQNNGV. The V gene lost 4 bases and the J gene lost 4 bases, with 13 bases spanning the gap. The CDR3 sequence is 14 residues long.

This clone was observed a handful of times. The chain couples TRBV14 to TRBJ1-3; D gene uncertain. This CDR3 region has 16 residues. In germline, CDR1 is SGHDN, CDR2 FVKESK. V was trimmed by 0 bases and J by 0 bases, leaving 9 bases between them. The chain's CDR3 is CASSQDRINSGNTIYF. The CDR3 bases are TGTGCCAGCAGCCAAGACAGAATAAACTCTGGAAACACCATATATTTT.

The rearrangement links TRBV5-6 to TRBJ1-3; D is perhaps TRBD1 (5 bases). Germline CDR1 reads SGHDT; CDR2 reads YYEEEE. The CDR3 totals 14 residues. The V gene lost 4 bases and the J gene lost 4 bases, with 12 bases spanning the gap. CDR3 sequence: CASSISGIGNTIYF. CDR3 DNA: TGTGCCAGCAGCATCTCAGGGATAGGAAACACCATATATTTT.

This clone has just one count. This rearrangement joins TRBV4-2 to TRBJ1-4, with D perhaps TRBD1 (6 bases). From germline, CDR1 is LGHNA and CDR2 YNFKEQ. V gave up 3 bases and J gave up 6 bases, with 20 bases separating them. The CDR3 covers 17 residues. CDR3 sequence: CASSQSALGAGDEKLFF. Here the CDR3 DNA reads TGTGCCAGCAGCCAGTCAGCCTTGGGGGCTGGGGATGAAAAACTGTTTTTT.